The 23 T cell receptor beta chains presented below share a single source sample, sequenced in a study of cytomegalovirus exposure and HLA in healthy donors. Primers included in the PCR were 60 Vbeta and 13 Jbeta primers. TCRdb's copy holds only in-frame clones and misses some; the assay was immunoSEQ multiplex PCR. The table shows about 98,000 clones, with 65% to 80% occurring only once. The sequenced sample was PBMCs. These receptors all come from a man in his sixties in good health and CMV-seropositive.

J is TRBJ2-7 and V is TRBV18; a possible D gene is TRBD1 (6 bases). Trimming cost V 1 base and J 3 bases, with 22 bases left between them. Germline V lookup: CDR1 KGHSH, CDR2 LQKENI. The CDR3 contains 18 residues. DNA for the CDR3: TGTGCCAGCTCACCACAGCCGGAAAACAGGACAGCCTTCTACGAGCAGTACTTC. It is translated as CASSPQPENRTAFYEQYF.

About this clone: No DNA is shown, since the ends of the CDR3 on it are uncertain; the CDR3 is the one TCRdb lists. The J gene is TRBJ1-3, the V gene TRBV11-2. The CDR3 length equals 15 residues, ends included. The germline CDR1 and CDR2 sequences are SGHAT and FQNNGV. CDR3 in amino acids: CASSFGAGTPTRVYF.

The V call is TRBV30, the J call TRBJ1-3, with 11 nucleotides matching TRBD1. The CDR3 runs 16 residues. Germline V gene data show CDR1 as GTSNPN and CDR2 as SVGIG (reference sequence). With 2 bases clipped from V and 3 bases from J, the junction kept 6 bases outside the gene matches. Written as DNA, the CDR3 is TGTGCCTGGAGTTTCACCGGGACAGGGGGTGGAAACACCATATATTTT. Translating it yields CAWSFTGTGGGNTIYF. The full variable domain, its missing parts supplied by reference TRBV30 and TRBJ1-3, is SQTIHQWPATLVQPVGSPLSLECTVEGTSNPNLYWYRQAAGRGLQLLFYSVGIGQISSEVPQNLSASRPQDRQFILSSKKLLLSDSGFYLCAWSFTGTGGGNTIYFGEGSWLTVV.

The gene calls are TRBV19 and TRBJ1-2; 7 nucleotides match TRBD1. V trimming: 7 bases; J trimming: 3 bases; junction bases outside the gene matches: 17. This CDR3 spans 17 amino acids. CDR1 and CDR2 (germline): LNHDA, SQIVND (reference sequence). Here the CDR3 reads CASNVLHLQGKDYGYTF. The DNA for the CDR3 is TGTGCCAGTAACGTCCTCCACTTACAGGGGAAGGACTATGGCTACACCTTC.

This clone was picked up a small number of times. The chain links TRBV12-5 to TRBJ2-3; a possible D gene is TRBD2 (6 bases). This CDR3 has 15 amino acids. Looked up from germline, CDR1 is LGHNT and CDR2 is FRNRAP. The germline V and J ends were trimmed by 2 bases and 3 bases, with 12 bases remaining between them. DNA for the CDR3: TGTGCTAGTGGTTTGTCGGGTAGCGGTACAGATACGCAGTATTTT. It is translated as CASGLSGSGTDTQYF.

The chain has TRBV5-1 and TRBJ2-1, with D possibly matching TRBD1 (6 bases). V was trimmed by 4 bases and J by 5 bases, leaving 22 bases between them. The CDR3 length is 17 residues. Germline CDR1 is SGHRS and CDR2 is YFSETQ. The CDR3 reads CASSTITGMQTNNEQFF. Here the CDR3 DNA reads TGCGCCAGCAGCACAATTACAGGGATGCAGACTAACAATGAGCAGTTCTTC. The whole variable domain, filled in from reference TRBV5-1 and TRBJ2-1, reads KAGVTQTPRYLIKTRGQQVTLSCSPISGHRSVSWYQQTPGQGLQFLFEYFSETQRNKGNFPGRFSGRQFSNSRSEMNVSTLELGDSALYLCASSTITGMQTNNEQFFGPGTRLTVL.

The chain joins TRBV2 to TRBJ1-5; TRBD1 might be the D (6 bases). Germline V gene lookup returns CDR1 SNHLY and CDR2 FYNNEI. The CDR3 is 15 residues long. Trimming removed 6 bases from V and 0 bases from J, with 12 bases in between. CDR3 in amino acids: CASSVTGISNQPQHF. CDR3 nucleotide sequence: TGTGCCAGCAGCGTCACAGGGATTAGCAATCAGCCCCAGCATTTT.

This clone has only one observation. The chain carries TRBV10-2 and TRBJ2-1; possibly TRBD2 for D (7 bases). Germline loops: CDR1 WSHSY, CDR2 SAAADI. V lost 4 bases and J lost 8, with 15 bases in between. The CDR3 sequence is 14 residues long. The CDR3 DNA is TGCGCCAGCAGTGTTAGTGGGGGGGCGGATGAGCAGTTCTTC. Translation: CASSVSGGADEQFF.

CDR3 in amino acids: CASSPLASDTQYF. The CDR3 DNA follows: TGTGCCAGCTCACCACTAGCTTCAGATACGCAGTATTTT. The chain uses TRBV18 and TRBJ2-3, with D unclear. Deletions cut 1 base from V and 4 bases from J, with 6 bases between. The CDR3 runs 13 residues. Germline CDR1 KGHSH, CDR2 LQKENI. The whole variable domain, remainder taken from reference TRBV18 and TRBJ2-3, is NAGVMQNPRHLVRRRGQEARLRCSPMKGHSHVYWYRQLPEEGLKFMVYLQKENIIDESGMPKERFSAEFPKEGPSILRIQQVVRGDSAAYFCASSPLASDTQYFGPGTRLTVL.

The chain couples TRBV10-3 to TRBJ2-5, with D tentatively TRBD1 (6 bases). The germline V gene encodes CDR1 ENHRY and CDR2 SYGVKD. CDR3 length: 12 amino acids. The ends were cut back, 6 bases at V and 2 bases at J, with 7 bases in the middle. CDR3 amino acids: CAISGQQETQYF. DNA of the CDR3: TGTGCCATCAGCGGACAGCAAGAGACCCAGTACTTC.

The V and J genes are TRBV11-2 and TRBJ1-5, with 7 bases aligning to TRBD1. V shed 2 bases and J 6 bases; nucleotides not matched to a gene: 10. Germline V gene data show CDR1 as SGHAT and CDR2 as FQNNGV. The CDR3 covers 16 residues. The CDR3: CASSLREGAPGQPQHF. The CDR3 region has the DNA TGTGCCAGCAGCTTAAGAGAGGGGGCGCCTGGTCAGCCCCAGCATTTT.

The V and J genes are TRBV21-1 and TRBJ2-7; TRBD1, as called in the table, went unchecked against the DNA. TRBV21-1 is described as a pseudogene. This CDR3 comprises 15 residues. CDR3 coding DNA: TGTGCCAGCAGCAAAACAGAACCCGCGCCCTACGAGCAGTACTTC. It specifies CASSKTEPAPYEQYF.

The J gene is TRBJ2-4, the V gene TRBV7-9; TRBD2 matches 9 bases. This CDR3 spans 19 amino acids. The V gene end was trimmed by 5 bases and the J gene end by 3 bases; junction bases not matched to a gene: 17. Germline values: CDR1 SEHNR, CDR2 FQNEAQ (reference sequence). CDR3: CASSQGTASGVFGKNIQYF. CDR3 nucleotide sequence: TGTGCCAGCAGCCAAGGGACAGCTAGCGGGGTGTTCGGCAAAAACATTCAGTACTTC.

This clone came up once. The CDR3 sequence: CASSPPFMAGEGYTF. In nucleotides, the CDR3 is TGTGCCAGCAGTCCCCCGTTTATGGCCGGGGAGGGCTACACCTTC. The genes are TRBV7-9 and TRBJ1-2; no clear D. In germline, CDR1 is SEHNR, CDR2 FQNEAQ (reference sequence). The CDR3 runs to 15 residues. The germline V and J ends were trimmed by 6 bases and 8 bases, with 22 bases remaining between them.

The rearrangement joins TRBV6-1 to TRBJ2-2; TRBD1 aligns across 7 bases. The CDR3 loop spans 14 amino acids. V was pared by 4 bases and J by 6 bases, with 5 bases of the junction left unmatched. Germline V gene data show CDR1 as MNHNS and CDR2 as SASEGT. The chain's CDR3 is CASSGRTGAGELFF. DNA of the CDR3: TGTGCCAGCAGTGGCCGAACAGGGGCCGGGGAGCTGTTTTTT.

This clone was seen a single time. V and J are TRBV5-1 and TRBJ1-6; D may be TRBD1 (5 bases). The V end was cut by 0 bases, the J end by 8 bases, with 9 bases between. The CDR3 runs 14 residues. CDR1 is SGHRS and CDR2 is YFSETQ in the germline V gene. In DNA, the CDR3 is TGCGCCAGCAGCTTGGAACAGGTCTATTCACCCCTCCACTTT. This encodes CASSLEQVYSPLHF.

In the case of this clone: Because the CDR3's place on the DNA is in doubt, the DNA is left out and the CDR3 is given as listed by TCRdb. V and J are TRBV5-8 and TRBJ2-5; the D call in the table, TRBD1, was not verified against the DNA. Ends included, the CDR3 has 12 residues. In germline, CDR1 is SGHTS, CDR2 YDEGEE. The CDR3 reads CASSLEVGAGNF.

This clone was found once. The CDR3 DNA is TGTGCCAGCAGCGCCTTGGAGGGGGCCGGCACTGAAGCTTTCTTT. Translating gives CASSALEGAGTEAFF. The V call is TRBV11-3, the J call TRBJ1-1; 7 bases fit TRBD1. V dropped 5 bases and J dropped 4; count of bases not matched to a gene: 10. Germline loops: CDR1 SGHNT, CDR2 YENEEA. The CDR3 consists of 15 residues.

The rearrangement uses TRBV7-2 and TRBJ2-7; D possibly corresponds to TRBD1 (5 bases). Germline CDR1 reads SGHTA; CDR2 reads FQGNSA. There are 12 residues in the CDR3. Trimming stripped 5 bases from V and 6 bases from J, with 11 bases between. CDR3 coding DNA: TGTGCCAGCAGCCCCGACAGTCCCGAGCAGTACTTC. This gives the protein CASSPDSPEQYF.

This clone was recorded a few times. The chain employs TRBV5-6 and TRBJ2-6; D is unresolved. This CDR3 has 17 residues. The germline V and J ends were trimmed by 2 bases and 0 bases, with 12 bases remaining between them. Germline values: CDR1 SGHDT, CDR2 YYEEEE. The CDR3 loop is CASSLNTDFSGANVLTF. The CDR3 DNA is TGTGCCAGCAGCTTAAATACTGACTTCTCTGGGGCCAACGTCCTGACTTTC. Full variable domain (missing parts from reference TRBV5-6 and TRBJ2-6): DAGVTQSPTHLIKTRGQQVTLRCSPKSGHDTVSWYQQALGQGPQFIFQYYEEEERQRGNFPDRFSGHQFPNYSSELNVNALLLGDSALYLCASSLNTDFSGANVLTFGAGSRLTVL.

The chain recombines TRBV6-5 with TRBJ1-2; TRBD1 agrees at 9 bases. After removal of 6 bases from V and 6 bases from J, the junction contained 8 bases not matched to a gene. This CDR3 spans 14 amino acids. CDR1 MNHEY and CDR2 SVGAGI come from the germline V gene. The CDR3 spells CASRGPGTGNGYTF. DNA for the CDR3: TGTGCCAGCAGAGGTCCCGGGACAGGGAATGGCTACACCTTC.

The chain recombines TRBV6-1 with TRBJ2-7; 7 bases are shared with TRBD1. J lost 4 bases, V lost 8 bases, and 8 bases had no gene match. Germline V lookup: CDR1 MNHNS, CDR2 SASEGT. The CDR3 length is 13 residues. The CDR3 sequence: CASHQGGRYEQYF. In DNA form, the CDR3 reads TGTGCCAGCCACCAAGGGGGCAGGTACGAGCAGTACTTC.

J is TRBJ2-7 and V is TRBV6-1, with 7 nucleotides matching TRBD1. The trim removed 7 bases at V and 2 bases at J, leaving 11 bases unmatched. The V gene's germline CDR1 is MNHNS and CDR2 SASEGT. This CDR3 comprises 15 residues. CDR3 sequence (DNA): TGTGCCAGCACCGGACTCCGGGACAGAGCCTACGAGCAGTACTTC. Translation: CASTGLRDRAYEQYF.